Listed below are T cell receptor beta chains from one sample, sequenced in a study of OX40 agonist ivuxolimab in advanced cancers. Measured with immunoSEQ multiplex PCR; TCRdb has only the in-frame clones, and not every one. This table holds approximately 60,000 clones, 88% found once. The sequenced sample was CD4+ or CD8+ T cells sorted from blood, obtained in a trial of the OX40 agonist ivuxolimab. These TCRs come from an adult with an advanced solid tumor such as melanoma, head and neck, liver or kidney cancer. The CDR3 runs from the conserved cysteine through the conserved F or W. A D gene is named only where the DNA matches it firmly. Clone size is stated in some rows and not others, as once, few, many or a class when expanded.

V gene: TRBV7-2
J gene: TRBJ2-1
clone size: -
D gene: -
CDR3 length: 14
CDR3 DNA: TGTGCCAGCAGCTTGAGGACCTCCTACAATGAGCAGTTCTTC
CDR3 protein: CASSLRTSYNEQFF

V gene: TRBV9
J gene: TRBJ1-3
clone size: -
D gene: -
CDR3 length: 14
CDR3 DNA: TGTGCCAGCAGCGAGGCCATTTACGGAAACACCATATATTTT
CDR3 protein: CASSEAIYGNTIYF

V gene: TRBV28
J gene: TRBJ1-2
clone size: many
D gene: TRBD1
CDR3 length: 16
CDR3 DNA: TGTGCCAGCAGCCCCCTGACAGGGTGGGGCGGCTATGGCTACACCTTC
CDR3 protein: CASSPLTGWGGYGYTF

V gene: TRBV25-1
J gene: TRBJ2-5
clone size: -
D gene: -
CDR3 length: 14
CDR3 DNA: TGTGCCAGCAGTGACATACGGGAACAAGAGACCCAGTACTTC
CDR3 protein: CASSDIREQETQYF

V gene: TRBV5-1
J gene: TRBJ2-3
clone size: -
D gene: TRBD2
CDR3 length: 14
CDR3 DNA: TGCGCCAGCAGCCCCGGGACTAGCGCGGATACGCAGTATTTT
CDR3 protein: CASSPGTSADTQYF

V gene: TRBV4-1
J gene: TRBJ1-1
clone size: -
D gene: -
CDR3 length: 15
CDR3 DNA: TGCGCCAGCAGCCAAGATTTCGGGAGGAGTGCCGAAGCTTTCTTT
CDR3 protein: CASSQDFGRSAEAFF

V gene: TRBV5-4
J gene: TRBJ2-1
clone size: -
D gene: TRBD2
CDR3 length: 17
CDR3 DNA: TGTGCCAGCAGCTTGACTAGCGGGAGGACGCCCTACAATGAGCAGTTCTTC
CDR3 protein: CASSLTSGRTPYNEQFF

V gene: TRBV5-6
J gene: TRBJ1-5
clone size: -
D gene: -
CDR3 length: 15
CDR3 DNA: TGTGCCAGCAGTCGGGGAGGATATAGCAATCAGCCCCAGCATTTT
CDR3 protein: CASSRGGYSNQPQHF

V gene: TRBV13
J gene: TRBJ2-7
clone size: -
D gene: TRBD2
CDR3 length: 15
CDR3 DNA: TGTGCCAGCAGTCTAAGGACTAGCGGGTCCTACGAGCAGTACTTC
CDR3 protein: CASSLRTSGSYEQYF

V gene: TRBV15
J gene: TRBJ2-5
clone size: -
D gene: TRBD2
CDR3 length: 15
CDR3 DNA: TGTGCCACCATTTCCGGGACTAGCCTTCCGGAGACCCAGTACTTC
CDR3 protein: CATISGTSLPETQYF

V gene: TRBV6-1
J gene: TRBJ1-4
clone size: -
D gene: -
CDR3 length: 15
CDR3 DNA: TGTGCCAGCAGGGAACCGGCGAGAACTAATGAAAAACTGTTTTTT
CDR3 protein: CASREPARTNEKLFF

V gene: TRBV2
J gene: TRBJ2-5
clone size: -
D gene: -
CDR3 length: 13
CDR3 DNA: TGTGCCAGCAGTGAACCAGTCCAAGAGACCCAGTACTTC
CDR3 protein: CASSEPVQETQYF

V gene: TRBV19
J gene: TRBJ1-2
clone size: -
D gene: TRBD1
CDR3 length: 16
CDR3 DNA: TGTGCCAGTAGTCCCGAAAATACCGGGACAGCATATGGCTACACCTTC
CDR3 protein: CASSPENTGTAYGYTF

V gene: TRBV19
J gene: TRBJ1-1
clone size: -
D gene: -
CDR3 length: 13
CDR3 DNA: TGTGCCAGTACCCCGGGGGTGAACACTGAAGCTTTCTTT
CDR3 protein: CASTPGVNTEAFF

V gene: TRBV7-6
J gene: TRBJ1-2
clone size: once
D gene: TRBD1
CDR3 length: 14
CDR3 DNA: TGTGCCAGCAGCTTATCGACAGGGGCCTATGGCTACACCTTC
CDR3 protein: CASSLSTGAYGYTF

V gene: TRBV10-1
J gene: TRBJ2-1
clone size: -
D gene: -
CDR3 length: 17
CDR3 DNA: TGCGCCAGCAGTGAGGAGACAGGCCCTAGCTCCTACAATGAGCAGTTCTTC
CDR3 protein: CASSEETGPSSYNEQFF

V gene: TRBV7-3
J gene: TRBJ2-5
clone size: -
D gene: TRBD2
CDR3 length: 15
CDR3 DNA: TGTGCCAGCAGCTTGGGACTAGCGGATCAAGAGACCCAGTACTTC
CDR3 protein: CASSLGLADQETQYF

V gene: TRBV5-6
J gene: TRBJ1-3
clone size: -
D gene: TRBD1
CDR3 length: 14
CDR3 DNA: TGTGCCAGCAGCCGACGGGACAGGGTGAACACCATATATTTT
CDR3 protein: CASSRRDRVNTIYF

V gene: TRBV7-9
J gene: TRBJ1-2
clone size: -
D gene: -
CDR3 length: 16
CDR3 DNA: TGTGCCAGCAGCTTAGCTCCGGGGGGAAGTGTGGTTGGCTACACCTTC
CDR3 protein: CASSLAPGGSVVGYTF

V gene: TRBV5-1
J gene: TRBJ1-1
clone size: -
D gene: -
CDR3 length: 14
CDR3 DNA: TGCGCCAGCAGCTTGGGGTATGGACGACCGGAAGCTTTCTTT
CDR3 protein: CASSLGYGRPEAFF

V gene: TRBV7-9
J gene: TRBJ1-2
clone size: -
D gene: -
CDR3 length: 15
CDR3 DNA: TGTGCCAGCAGCTTAGAGGCCGGAGCTAACTATGGCTACACCTTC
CDR3 protein: CASSLEAGANYGYTF

V gene: TRBV27
J gene: TRBJ1-2
clone size: -
D gene: -
CDR3 length: 14
CDR3 DNA: TGTGCCAGCAGTTGGGCTAATGGGGACTATGGCTACACCTTC
CDR3 protein: CASSWANGDYGYTF

V gene: TRBV27
J gene: TRBJ1-1
clone size: -
D gene: -
CDR3 length: 13
CDR3 DNA: TGTGCCAGCAGACGGGTCATGAACACTGAAGCTTTCTTT
CDR3 protein: CASRRVMNTEAFF

V gene: TRBV27
J gene: TRBJ2-7
clone size: -
D gene: TRBD2
CDR3 length: 15
CDR3 DNA: TGTGCCAGCAGCCCTAGCGGGAGGCAACTCTACGAGCAGTACTTC
CDR3 protein: CASSPSGRQLYEQYF

V gene: TRBV13
J gene: TRBJ1-1
clone size: -
D gene: -
CDR3 length: 13
CDR3 DNA: TGTGCCAGCAGCTTCCAGGGGCAGGCTGAAGCTTTCTTT
CDR3 protein: CASSFQGQAEAFF

V gene: TRBV6-1
J gene: TRBJ1-2
clone size: -
D gene: TRBD1
CDR3 length: 15
CDR3 DNA: TGTGCCATCGGGACAGGGGTCACAACTTCCTATGGCTACACCTTC
CDR3 protein: CAIGTGVTTSYGYTF

V gene: TRBV11-2
J gene: TRBJ1-1
clone size: -
D gene: TRBD1
CDR3 length: 17
CDR3 DNA: TGTGCCAGCAGCTTAACTTCTGGCCAGGGGGCGCTGGCTGAAGCTTTCTTT
CDR3 protein: CASSLTSGQGALAEAFF

V gene: TRBV19
J gene: TRBJ1-5
clone size: -
D gene: TRBD1
CDR3 length: 14
CDR3 DNA: TGTGCCAGTAGTGTCCGGGACAGGGACCAGCCCCAGCATTTT
CDR3 protein: CASSVRDRDQPQHF

V gene: TRBV7-8
J gene: TRBJ2-7
clone size: -
D gene: -
CDR3 length: 13
CDR3 DNA: TGTGCCAGCAGCTTAGTTACGGAGAACGAGCAGTACTTC
CDR3 protein: CASSLVTENEQYF

V gene: TRBV7-2
J gene: TRBJ2-1
clone size: -
D gene: -
CDR3 length: 12
CDR3 DNA: TGTGCCAGCAGCCCGACGGGCAGTGAGCAGTTCTTC
CDR3 protein: CASSPTGSEQFF

V gene: TRBV5-4
J gene: TRBJ1-1
clone size: -
D gene: -
CDR3 length: 15
CDR3 DNA: TGTGCCAGCACACTTGGGGGGCCGGGGGACACTGAAGCTTTCTTT
CDR3 protein: CASTLGGPGDTEAFF

V gene: TRBV7-9
J gene: TRBJ1-5
clone size: -
D gene: TRBD1
CDR3 length: 16
CDR3 DNA: TGTGCCAGCAGCTCCGGACAGGTAACCAGCAATCAGCCCCAGCATTTT
CDR3 protein: CASSSGQVTSNQPQHF

V gene: TRBV28
J gene: TRBJ1-2
clone size: few
D gene: -
CDR3 length: 16
CDR3 DNA: TGTGCCAGCACCCTAAGCCGGGACGGTGCTAACTATGGCTACACCTTC
CDR3 protein: CASTLSRDGANYGYTF

V gene: TRBV13
J gene: TRBJ1-6
clone size: -
D gene: -
CDR3 length: 14
CDR3 DNA: TGTGCCAGCAGCCCCACTGGGGGGCCTTCACCCCTCCACTTT
CDR3 protein: CASSPTGGPSPLHF

V gene: TRBV15
J gene: TRBJ1-1
clone size: -
D gene: -
CDR3 length: 15
CDR3 DNA: TGTGCCACCAGCAGAGCTGAACTTTTGAACACTGAAGCTTTCTTT
CDR3 protein: CATSRAELLNTEAFF

V gene: TRBV5-5
J gene: TRBJ2-7
clone size: -
D gene: -
CDR3 length: 14
CDR3 DNA: TGTGCCAGCAGCTCTCGGCGTGATAACTACGAGCAGTACTTC
CDR3 protein: CASSSRRDNYEQYF

V gene: TRBV5-4
J gene: TRBJ2-7
clone size: -
D gene: TRBD1
CDR3 length: 13
CDR3 DNA: TGTGCCAGCAGCTTGGGACAGGGAGACGAGCAGTACTTC
CDR3 protein: CASSLGQGDEQYF

V gene: TRBV7-9
J gene: TRBJ2-7
clone size: -
D gene: TRBD2
CDR3 length: 13
CDR3 DNA: TGTGCCAGCCTACTAGCGGGTGTGGACGAGCAGTACTTC
CDR3 protein: CASLLAGVDEQYF

V gene: TRBV27
J gene: TRBJ1-1
clone size: -
D gene: -
CDR3 length: 15
CDR3 DNA: TGTGCCAGCAGTTTATCAGGGCGCATGAACACTGAAGCTTTCTTT
CDR3 protein: CASSLSGRMNTEAFF

V gene: TRBV10-3
J gene: TRBJ1-1
clone size: -
D gene: TRBD1
CDR3 length: 14
CDR3 DNA: TGTGCCATCAGCGATACAGGGGTTAACACTGAAGCTTTCTTT
CDR3 protein: CAISDTGVNTEAFF

V gene: TRBV5-4
J gene: TRBJ1-1
clone size: -
D gene: -
CDR3 length: 14
CDR3 DNA: TGTGCCAGCAGCTCTTGGGGAGGCGGCACTGAAGCTTTCTTT
CDR3 protein: CASSSWGGGTEAFF

V gene: TRBV9
J gene: TRBJ2-7
clone size: -
D gene: TRBD2
CDR3 length: 15
CDR3 DNA: TGTGCCAGCAGCCCCAGAAATAGCGGGACATACGAGCAGTACTTC
CDR3 protein: CASSPRNSGTYEQYF

V gene: TRBV11-2
J gene: TRBJ2-5
clone size: hyperexpanded
D gene: -
CDR3 length: 14
CDR3 DNA: TGTGCCAGCAGCTTATCGACAGGCCCGGAGACCCAGTACTTC
CDR3 protein: CASSLSTGPETQYF

V gene: TRBV10-3
J gene: TRBJ1-2
clone size: -
D gene: -
CDR3 length: 14
CDR3 DNA: TGTGCCATCAGAAACCGGGACGTCAACTATGGCTACACCTTC
CDR3 protein: CAIRNRDVNYGYTF

V gene: TRBV11-1
J gene: TRBJ1-2
clone size: -
D gene: -
CDR3 length: 13
CDR3 DNA: TGTGCCAGCAGCTTAGACAGTGGCTATGGCTACACCTTC
CDR3 protein: CASSLDSGYGYTF

V gene: TRBV6-5
J gene: TRBJ2-5
clone size: -
D gene: -
CDR3 length: 12
CDR3 DNA: TGTGCCAGCAGTTTTTCGGGGGAGACCCAGTACTTC
CDR3 protein: CASSFSGETQYF

V gene: TRBV7-9
J gene: TRBJ2-1
clone size: -
D gene: TRBD2
CDR3 length: 14
CDR3 DNA: TGTGCCAGCAGCTTAAGCGGGGCCTACAATGAGCAGTTCTTC
CDR3 protein: CASSLSGAYNEQFF

V gene: TRBV4-3
J gene: TRBJ1-5
clone size: -
D gene: -
CDR3 length: 15
CDR3 DNA: TGCGCCAGCAGCCAAGCTTACGCCCGCAATCAGCCCCAGCATTTT
CDR3 protein: CASSQAYARNQPQHF

V gene: TRBV11-2
J gene: TRBJ2-2
clone size: -
D gene: -
CDR3 length: 14
CDR3 DNA: TGTGCCAGCAGCCCGGGACATCGGCCCGGGGAGCTGTTTTTT
CDR3 protein: CASSPGHRPGELFF

V gene: TRBV6-4
J gene: TRBJ2-1
clone size: -
D gene: -
CDR3 length: 15
CDR3 DNA: TGTGCCAGCAGTGGCGTCTTAGGGGGTTACAATGAGCAGTTCTTC
CDR3 protein: CASSGVLGGYNEQFF

V gene: TRBV27
J gene: TRBJ2-3
clone size: -
D gene: TRBD2
CDR3 length: 17
CDR3 DNA: TGTGCCAGCAGTTTAGGCGTCGGGGCGGGAGTGGCAGATACGCAGTATTTT
CDR3 protein: CASSLGVGAGVADTQYF

V gene: TRBV7-8
J gene: TRBJ1-5
clone size: -
D gene: -
CDR3 length: 16
CDR3 DNA: TGTGCCAGCAGCCGACGGACAGATCATAGCAATCAGCCCCAGCATTTT
CDR3 protein: CASSRRTDHSNQPQHF

V gene: TRBV27
J gene: TRBJ2-7
clone size: -
D gene: -
CDR3 length: 14
CDR3 DNA: TGTGCCAGCACCATCGGACCGGGCGGCTACGAGCAGTACTTC
CDR3 protein: CASTIGPGGYEQYF

V gene: TRBV7-8
J gene: TRBJ1-1
clone size: once
D gene: TRBD1
CDR3 length: 14
CDR3 DNA: TGTGCCAGCAGCTTCCGTGAGACAGGGGCGAAAGCTTTCTTT
CDR3 protein: CASSFRETGAKAFF

V gene: TRBV5-4
J gene: TRBJ2-5
clone size: -
D gene: -
CDR3 length: 14
CDR3 DNA: TGTGCCAGTAGCTGGGGGGACAGTTCGGAGACCCAGTACTTC
CDR3 protein: CASSWGDSSETQYF

V gene: TRBV11-2
J gene: TRBJ1-5
clone size: -
D gene: -
CDR3 length: 17
CDR3 DNA: TGTGCCAGCAGCTTAGATTGGGGGGGAGGTAGCAATCAGCCCCAGCATTTT
CDR3 protein: CASSLDWGGGSNQPQHF

V gene: TRBV7-6
J gene: TRBJ2-7
clone size: -
D gene: -
CDR3 length: 17
CDR3 DNA: TGTGCCAGCAGCTCACCCGTCGGAGGGACACCCTCCTACGAGCAGTACTTC
CDR3 protein: CASSSPVGGTPSYEQYF